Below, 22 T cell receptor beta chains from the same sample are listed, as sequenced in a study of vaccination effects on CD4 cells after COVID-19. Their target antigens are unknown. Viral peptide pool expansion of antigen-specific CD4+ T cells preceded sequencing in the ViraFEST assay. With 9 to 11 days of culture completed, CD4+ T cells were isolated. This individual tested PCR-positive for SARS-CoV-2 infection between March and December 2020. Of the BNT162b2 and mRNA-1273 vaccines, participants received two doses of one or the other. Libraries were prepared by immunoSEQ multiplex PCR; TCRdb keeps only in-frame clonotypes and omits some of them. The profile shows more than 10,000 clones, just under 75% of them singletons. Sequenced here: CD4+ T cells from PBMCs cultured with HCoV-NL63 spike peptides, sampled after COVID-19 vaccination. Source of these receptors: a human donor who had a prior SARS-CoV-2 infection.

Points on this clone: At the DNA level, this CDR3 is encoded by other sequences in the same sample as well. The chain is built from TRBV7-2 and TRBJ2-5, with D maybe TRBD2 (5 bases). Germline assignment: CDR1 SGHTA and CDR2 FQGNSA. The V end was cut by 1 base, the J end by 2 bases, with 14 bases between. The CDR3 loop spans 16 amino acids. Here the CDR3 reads CASSLGSRSGQETQYF. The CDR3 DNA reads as TGTGCCAGCAGCTTAGGGTCTAGGAGCGGACAAGAGACCCAGTACTTC.

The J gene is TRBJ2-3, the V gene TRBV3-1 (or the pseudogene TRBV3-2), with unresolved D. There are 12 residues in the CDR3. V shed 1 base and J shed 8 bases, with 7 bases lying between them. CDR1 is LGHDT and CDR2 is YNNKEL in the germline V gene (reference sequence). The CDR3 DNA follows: TGTGCCAGCAGCCAAGGATCGGGTACGCAGTATTTT. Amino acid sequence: CASSQGSGTQYF.

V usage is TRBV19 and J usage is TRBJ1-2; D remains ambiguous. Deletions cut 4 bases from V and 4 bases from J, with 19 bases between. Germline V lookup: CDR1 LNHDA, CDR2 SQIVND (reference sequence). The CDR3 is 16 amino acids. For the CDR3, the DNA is TGTGCCAGTAGTACCAGTTACTCAAGCAGAATCTATGGCTACACCTTC. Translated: CASSTSYSSRIYGYTF.

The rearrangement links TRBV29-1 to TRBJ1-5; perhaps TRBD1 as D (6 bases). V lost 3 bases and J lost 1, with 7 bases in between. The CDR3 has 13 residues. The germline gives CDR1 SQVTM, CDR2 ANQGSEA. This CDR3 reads CSVDRGSNQPQHF. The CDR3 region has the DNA TGCAGCGTTGACAGGGGAAGCAATCAGCCCCAGCATTTT.

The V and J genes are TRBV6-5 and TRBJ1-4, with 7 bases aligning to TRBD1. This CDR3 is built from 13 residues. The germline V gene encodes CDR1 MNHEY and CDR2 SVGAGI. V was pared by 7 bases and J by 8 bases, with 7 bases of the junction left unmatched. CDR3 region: CASNGQVEEKLFF. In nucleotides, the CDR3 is TGTGCCAGCAATGGACAGGTGGAGGAAAAACTGTTTTTT.

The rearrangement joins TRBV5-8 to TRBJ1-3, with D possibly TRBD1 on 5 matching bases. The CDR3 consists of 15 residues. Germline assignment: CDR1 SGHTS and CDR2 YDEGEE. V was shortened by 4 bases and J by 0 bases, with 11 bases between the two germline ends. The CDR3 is CASSTGLTSGNTIYF. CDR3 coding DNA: TGTGCCAGCAGCACGGGACTGACCTCTGGAAACACCATATATTTT.

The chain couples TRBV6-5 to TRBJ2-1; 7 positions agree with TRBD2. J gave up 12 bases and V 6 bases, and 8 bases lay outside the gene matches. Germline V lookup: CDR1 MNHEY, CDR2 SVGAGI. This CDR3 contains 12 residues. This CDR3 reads CASSGGEGPQFF. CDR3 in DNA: TGTGCCAGCAGCGGCGGGGAGGGGCCGCAGTTCTTC.

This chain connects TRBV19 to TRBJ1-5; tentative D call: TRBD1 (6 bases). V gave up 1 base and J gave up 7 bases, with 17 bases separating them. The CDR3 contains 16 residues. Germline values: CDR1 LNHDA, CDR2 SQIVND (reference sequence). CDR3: CASSIASQGEGQPQHF. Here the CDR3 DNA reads TGTGCCAGTAGTATAGCTTCACAGGGTGAAGGGCAGCCCCAGCATTTT.

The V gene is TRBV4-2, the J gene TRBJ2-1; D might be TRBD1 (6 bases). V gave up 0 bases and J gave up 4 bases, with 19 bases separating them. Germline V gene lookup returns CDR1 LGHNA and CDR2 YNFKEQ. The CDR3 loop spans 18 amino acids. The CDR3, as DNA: TGTGCCAGCAGCCAAGACACGACTGGGGCAGGGGCTTACAATGAGCAGTTCTTC. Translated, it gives CASSQDTTGAGAYNEQFF.

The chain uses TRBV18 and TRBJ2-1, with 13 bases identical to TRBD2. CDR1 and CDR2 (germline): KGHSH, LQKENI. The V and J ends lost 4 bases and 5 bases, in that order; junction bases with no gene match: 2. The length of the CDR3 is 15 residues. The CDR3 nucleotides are TGTGCCAGCTCACGTGGACTAGCGGGAGACAATGAGCAGTTCTTC. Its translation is CASSRGLAGDNEQFF.

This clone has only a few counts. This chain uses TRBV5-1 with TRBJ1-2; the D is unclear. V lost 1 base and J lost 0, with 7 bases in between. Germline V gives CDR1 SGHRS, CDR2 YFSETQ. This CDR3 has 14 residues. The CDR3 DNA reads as TGCGCCAGCAGCTTGACGGGTACTAACTATGGCTACACCTTC. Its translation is CASSLTGTNYGYTF.

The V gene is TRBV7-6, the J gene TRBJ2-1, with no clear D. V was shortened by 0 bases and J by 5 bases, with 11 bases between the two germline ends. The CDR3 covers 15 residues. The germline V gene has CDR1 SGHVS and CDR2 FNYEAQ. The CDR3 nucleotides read TGTGCCAGCAGCTTAGCCCAAGGCAGCCACAATGAGCAGTTCTTC. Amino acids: CASSLAQGSHNEQFF. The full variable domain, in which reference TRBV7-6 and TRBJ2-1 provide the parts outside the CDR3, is GAGVSQSPRYKVTKRGQDVALRCDPISGHVSLYWYRQALGQGPEFLTYFNYEAQQDKSGLPNDRFSAERPEGSISTLTIQRTEQRDSAMYRCASSLAQGSHNEQFFGPGTRLTVL.

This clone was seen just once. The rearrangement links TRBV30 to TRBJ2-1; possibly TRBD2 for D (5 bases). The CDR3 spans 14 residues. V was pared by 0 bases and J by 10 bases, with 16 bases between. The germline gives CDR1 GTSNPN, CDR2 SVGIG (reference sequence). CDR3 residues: CAWSVLQEGGEQFF. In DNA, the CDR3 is TGTGCCTGGAGTGTTCTTCAAGAAGGAGGAGAGCAGTTCTTC.

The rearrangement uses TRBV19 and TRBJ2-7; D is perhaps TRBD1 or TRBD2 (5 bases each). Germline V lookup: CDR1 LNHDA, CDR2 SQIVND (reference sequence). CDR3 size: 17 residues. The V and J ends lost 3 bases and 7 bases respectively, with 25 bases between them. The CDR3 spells CASSISGRGGVWVEQYF. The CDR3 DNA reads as TGTGCCAGTAGTATCTCGGGTCGGGGCGGAGTATGGGTGGAGCAGTACTTC.

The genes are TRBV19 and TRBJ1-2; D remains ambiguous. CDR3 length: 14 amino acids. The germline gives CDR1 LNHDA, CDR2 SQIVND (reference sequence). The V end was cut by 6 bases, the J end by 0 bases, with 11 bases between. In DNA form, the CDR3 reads TGTGCCAGTAGGGCACCAAAGGCTAACTATGGCTACACCTTC. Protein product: CASRAPKANYGYTF.

The CDR3 bases are TGTGCCAGCAGTGGACAGGGGTGGAATCAGCCCCAGCATTTT. Translating gives CASSGQGWNQPQHF. V is TRBV2 and J is TRBJ1-5; 8 positions match TRBD1. The germline CDR1 and CDR2 sequences are SNHLY and FYNNEI. V trimming: 4 bases; J trimming: 4 bases; junction bases outside the gene matches: 3. The CDR3 loop spans 14 amino acids.

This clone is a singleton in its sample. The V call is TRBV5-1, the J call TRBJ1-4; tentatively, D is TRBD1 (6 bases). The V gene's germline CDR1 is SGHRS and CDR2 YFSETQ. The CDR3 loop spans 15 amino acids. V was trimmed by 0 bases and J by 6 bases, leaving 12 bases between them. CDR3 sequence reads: CASSLGRGGDEKLFF. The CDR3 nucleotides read TGCGCCAGCAGCTTGGGAAGAGGGGGAGATGAAAAACTGTTTTTT.

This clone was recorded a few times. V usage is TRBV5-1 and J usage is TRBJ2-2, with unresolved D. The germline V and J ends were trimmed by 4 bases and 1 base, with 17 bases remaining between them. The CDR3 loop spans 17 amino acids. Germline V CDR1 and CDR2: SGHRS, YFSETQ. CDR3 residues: CASSRDPGQVNTGELFF. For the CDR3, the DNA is TGCGCCAGCAGCCGCGATCCGGGTCAGGTGAACACCGGGGAGCTGTTTTTT.

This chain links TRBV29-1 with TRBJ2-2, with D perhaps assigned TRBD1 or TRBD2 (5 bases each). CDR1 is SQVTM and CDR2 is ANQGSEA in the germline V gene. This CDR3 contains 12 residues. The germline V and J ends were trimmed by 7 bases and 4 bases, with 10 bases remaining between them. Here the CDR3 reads CSGGTGTGELFF. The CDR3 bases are TGCAGCGGGGGGACGGGCACCGGGGAGCTGTTTTTT.

CDR3 DNA: TGCGCCAGCAGCTTGGGCACAGCCCTAGGGGAGACCCAGTACTTC. Translating gives CASSLGTALGETQYF. The rearrangement joins TRBV5-1 to TRBJ2-5; D is ambiguous. The CDR3 is made up of 15 amino acids. Deletions cut 0 bases from V and 5 bases from J, with 14 bases between. The germline CDR1 and CDR2 sequences are SGHRS and YFSETQ.

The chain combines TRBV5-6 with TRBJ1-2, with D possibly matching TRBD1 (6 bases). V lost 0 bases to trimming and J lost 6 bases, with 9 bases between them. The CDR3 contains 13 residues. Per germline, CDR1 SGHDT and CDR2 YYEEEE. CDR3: CASSLDRVNGYTF. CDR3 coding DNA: TGTGCCAGCAGCTTGGACAGGGTGAATGGCTACACCTTC.

CDR3 region: CASSVDRGYGYTF. DNA of the CDR3: TGTGCCAGCAGTGTTGACCGAGGGTATGGCTACACCTTC. The V gene is TRBV2, the J gene TRBJ1-2; no definite D call. The CDR3 is made up of 13 amino acids. Per germline, CDR1 SNHLY and CDR2 FYNNEI. Trimming removed 4 bases from V and 5 bases from J, with 11 bases in between. Full variable domain (remainder filled in from reference TRBV2 and TRBJ1-2): EPEVTQTPSHQVTQMGQEVILRCVPISNHLYFYWYRQILGQKVEFLVSFYNNEISEKSEIFDDQFSVERPDGSNFTLKIRSTKLEDSAMYFCASSVDRGYGYTFGSGTRLTVV.